This T cell receptor beta chain is from a study of blood T cell repertoires in COVID-19. TCRdb's table, derived via immunoSEQ multiplex PCR, lists solely in-frame clones and lacks some. The sample shows just under 80,000 clones, about four fifths of them seen only once. V lost 5 bases to trimming and J lost 10 bases, with 18 bases between them. Germline V gives CDR1 LNHDA, CDR2 SQIVND (reference sequence). The CDR3 totals 14 residues. The TCR comes from a human donor in a cohort sampled during active COVID-19. The chain joins TRBV19 to TRBJ1-5; D remains unclear. Sequenced material: peripheral blood. As DNA, the CDR3 is TGTGCCAGTAGTCCCCGGGGAGGGTGGAGTCCCCAGCATTTT. This codes for CASSPRGGWSPQHF.